These 23 T cell receptor beta chains were all obtained from the same sample, sequenced in a study of cytomegalovirus exposure and HLA in healthy donors. The PCR was carried out with 60 Vbeta primers and 13 Jbeta primers. The repertoire was sequenced with immunoSEQ multiplex PCR; TCRdb's copy has only in-frame clones and lacks some. The sample lists about 160,000 clones; around four fifths were seen once. The sequencing sample was made of PBMCs. Every receptor here comes from a woman aged 45 to 65 in good health and CMV-seronegative.

A few counts support this clone. The chain couples TRBV5-1 to TRBJ1-1, with D maybe TRBD1 (6 bases). Germline V gene data show CDR1 as SGHRS and CDR2 as YFSETQ. Trimming removed 0 bases from V and 3 bases from J, with 9 bases in between. The CDR3 has 14 residues. The CDR3 coding sequence is TGCGCCAGCAGCTTGGAGGGGGTTTACACTGAAGCTTTCTTT. Protein product: CASSLEGVYTEAFF.

In its sample, this clone was seen once. J is TRBJ1-2 and V is TRBV9; D ambiguous. The V and J ends lost 3 bases and 2 bases respectively, with 11 bases between them. This CDR3 spans 14 amino acids. CDR1 is SGDLS and CDR2 is YYNGEE in the germline V gene. The CDR3 DNA reads TGTGCCAGCAGCGCCCGTTCACGGAACTATGGCTACACCTTC. This sequence encodes CASSARSRNYGYTF.

This chain uses TRBV5-6 with TRBJ2-7, with D maybe TRBD2 (7 bases). V lost 4 bases to trimming and J lost 2 bases, with 19 bases between them. Per the germline V gene, CDR1 is SGHDT and CDR2 is YYEEEE. The CDR3 loop spans 16 amino acids. Here the CDR3 reads CASSLRGGQGTYEQYF. CDR3 in DNA: TGTGCCAGCAGCCTGAGGGGGGGGCAGGGGACCTACGAGCAGTACTTC.

The V gene is TRBV7-6, the J gene TRBJ1-1; D possibly corresponds to TRBD1 (6 bases). Trimming pared 6 bases from V and 8 bases from J, leaving 13 bases between. This CDR3 is 12 amino acids long. Germline CDR1 reads SGHVS; CDR2 reads FNYEAQ. CDR3 sequence (DNA): TGTGCCAGCAGTCCCACAGGGACCGAAGCTTTCTTT. This gives the protein CASSPTGTEAFF.

The genes are TRBV15 and TRBJ2-1; 8 positions agree with TRBD1. V lost 5 bases and J lost 2; bases outside the gene matches: 11. The length of the CDR3 is 17 residues. Germline CDR1 reads LNHNV; CDR2 reads YYDKDF (reference sequence). The CDR3 DNA reads as TGTGCCACCAGCGCCCGGACAGGGCGCAAGGCCTACAATGAGCAGTTCTTC. Amino acid sequence: CATSARTGRKAYNEQFF.

The rearrangement links TRBV5-1 to TRBJ1-2; 10 nucleotides align to TRBD1. The CDR3 consists of 14 residues. Trimming took 5 bases from V and 3 from J; bases not matched to a gene: 4. CDR1 is SGHRS, CDR2 YFSETQ, per germline. This chain's CDR3 is CASSHGTGDYGYTF. The CDR3 nucleotides read TGCGCCAGCAGTCATGGGACAGGGGACTATGGCTACACCTTC.

This clone came up once. Other DNA sequences in the sample encode the same CDR3. The chain is built from TRBV28 and TRBJ1-2; D perhaps matches TRBD1 (5 bases). The CDR3 is 15 residues long. V lost 2 bases and J lost 0, with 10 bases in between. Looked up from germline, CDR1 is MDHEN and CDR2 is SYDVKM. The CDR3 DNA is TGTGCCAGCAGTTTACAGGGTAGAGCTAACTATGGCTACACCTTC. Protein: CASSLQGRANYGYTF.

In regard to this clone: This same CDR3 is encoded by further DNA sequences in the sample. V is TRBV5-1 and J is TRBJ2-7; D is perhaps TRBD2 (6 bases). The CDR3 is 14 residues long. Between the trimmed V and J ends, which lost 0 bases and 4 bases, there was a span of 11 bases. The germline CDR1 and CDR2 sequences are SGHRS and YFSETQ. In DNA form, the CDR3 reads TGCGCCAGCAGCTTGGTCGGGGGTAGGTACGAGCAGTACTTC. Translation gives CASSLVGGRYEQYF.

This clone was detected only a few times. The V call is TRBV5-1, the J call TRBJ1-1, with D possibly TRBD1 on 6 matching bases. V lost 2 bases to trimming and J lost 4 bases, with 12 bases between them. The CDR3 length is 14 residues. Germline V lookup: CDR1 SGHRS, CDR2 YFSETQ. CDR3 nucleotide sequence: TGCGCCAGCAGCTTTACTGGGGGCTTCACTGAAGCTTTCTTT. Translation gives CASSFTGGFTEAFF.

The chain is built from TRBV14 and TRBJ1-5; 11 nucleotides agree with TRBD1. Trimming at V came to 3 bases and at J to 0 bases, leaving 10 bases not matched to a gene. The CDR3 extends over 19 amino acids. Germline V gives CDR1 SGHDN, CDR2 FVKESK. The CDR3 loop is CASSQAGTGGGYSNQPQHF. The CDR3 DNA reads TGTGCCAGCAGCCAGGCCGGGACAGGGGGGGGGTATAGCAATCAGCCCCAGCATTTT.

CDR3 nucleotide sequence: TGTGCCAGCAGTGTACTAGCGGGGGGTGGCACAGATACGCAGTATTTT. Amino acid sequence: CASSVLAGGGTDTQYF. The chain employs TRBV13 and TRBJ2-3; 12 nucleotides match TRBD2. Per the germline V gene, CDR1 is PRHDT and CDR2 is FYEKMQ (reference sequence). V dropped 6 bases and J dropped 1; count of bases not matched to a gene: 5. The CDR3 sequence is 16 residues long. The full variable domain, completed using reference TRBV13 and TRBJ2-3, is AAGVIQSPRHLIKEKRETATLKCYPIPRHDTVYWYQQGPGQDPQFLISFYEKMQSDKGSIPDRFSAQQFSDYHSELNMSSLELGDSALYFCASSVLAGGGTDTQYFGPGTRLTVL.

The chain links TRBV7-9 to TRBJ1-6, with D perhaps TRBD1 (6 bases). CDR3 length: 15 residues. V shed 4 bases and J shed 3 bases, with 10 bases lying between them. Per the germline V gene, CDR1 is SEHNR and CDR2 is FQNEAQ (reference sequence). The CDR3 here is CASSYQGIYNSPLHF. CDR3 nucleotides: TGTGCCAGCAGCTATCAGGGGATCTATAATTCACCCCTCCACTTT.

This chain uses TRBV12-5 with TRBJ2-3; D is undetermined. The CDR3 is 15 amino acids. CDR1 is LGHNT, CDR2 FRNRAP, per germline. V was pared by 1 base and J by 8 bases, with 16 bases between. CDR3 amino acids: CASGLALPFGSTQYF. The CDR3 DNA sequence: TGTGCTAGTGGTTTGGCCTTACCCTTTGGCTCTACGCAGTATTTT.

The chain has TRBV10-3 and TRBJ2-1; D uncertain. The CDR3 runs to 13 residues. In germline, CDR1 is ENHRY, CDR2 SYGVKD. Trimming pared 0 bases from V and 9 bases from J, leaving 9 bases between. This chain's CDR3 is CAISESSVFEQFF. The CDR3 DNA follows: TGTGCCATCAGTGAGTCGAGTGTCTTTGAGCAGTTCTTC.

The chain's CDR3 is CASSQVPGQGNMGTEAFF. As DNA, the CDR3 is TGTGCCAGCAGTCAAGTACCGGGACAGGGGAATATGGGCACTGAAGCTTTCTTT. The chain couples TRBV5-6 to TRBJ1-1; 10 bases are shared with TRBD1. The CDR3 loop spans 18 amino acids. In germline, CDR1 is SGHDT, CDR2 YYEEEE. V shed 5 bases and J 4 bases; nucleotides not matched to a gene: 17.

This rearrangement joins TRBV9 to TRBJ2-1; D might be TRBD2 (6 bases). V lost 5 bases, J lost 6 bases, and 15 bases lay in between. The CDR3 loop spans 14 amino acids. Germline CDR1 SGDLS, CDR2 YYNGEE. CDR3 loop: CASRPGPGVNEQFF. The CDR3 DNA reads as TGTGCCAGCAGACCGGGACCGGGGGTCAATGAGCAGTTCTTC.

This chain links TRBV5-4 with TRBJ1-3; D may be TRBD1 (5 bases). The CDR3 extends over 15 amino acids. Per germline, CDR1 SGHNT and CDR2 YYREEE (reference sequence). V was shortened by 0 bases and J by 2 bases, with 9 bases between the two germline ends. The CDR3 reads CASSLGAGTGNTIYF. The CDR3 coding sequence is TGTGCCAGCAGCTTGGGGGCAGGGACTGGAAACACCATATATTTT.

The chain couples TRBV30 to TRBJ2-7, with 11 bases matching TRBD1. The CDR3 extends over 15 amino acids. V was pared by 2 bases and J by 2 bases, with 5 bases of the junction left unmatched. The germline V gene encodes CDR1 GTSNPN and CDR2 SVGIG (reference sequence). CDR3 DNA sequence: TGTGCCTGGAGTACACCGGGACAGGGGGCCTACGAGCAGTACTTC. This codes for CAWSTPGQGAYEQYF.

The chain is built from TRBV19 and TRBJ1-1; D remains ambiguous. V lost 3 bases to trimming and J lost 1 base, with 9 bases between them. The CDR3 contains 14 residues. Germline CDR1 and CDR2: LNHDA and SQIVND (reference sequence). The CDR3 region has the DNA TGTGCCAGTAGTATGCGGGCGGAGAACACTGAAGCTTTCTTT. This codes for CASSMRAENTEAFF.

V and J are TRBV19 and TRBJ1-4; no reliable D call. V lost 4 bases to trimming and J lost 0 bases, with 12 bases between them. Germline CDR1 reads LNHDA; CDR2 reads SQIVND (reference sequence). This CDR3 comprises 16 residues. The CDR3 sequence is CASSTLQTSTNEKLFF. CDR3 coding DNA: TGTGCCAGTAGTACTCTCCAGACTTCAACTAATGAAAAACTGTTTTTT. The full variable domain, with the rest looked up from reference TRBV19 and TRBJ1-4, is DGGITQSPKYLFRKEGQNVTLSCEQNLNHDAMYWYRQDPGQGLRLIYYSQIVNDFQKGDIAEGYSVSREKKESFPLTVTSAQKNPTAFYLCASSTLQTSTNEKLFFGSGTQLSVL.

V is TRBV6-1 and J is TRBJ1-2; 7 nucleotides align to TRBD1. Germline CDR1 reads MNHNS; CDR2 reads SASEGT. There are 15 residues in the CDR3. J gave up 0 bases and V 8 bases, and 9 bases lay outside the gene matches. CDR3 nucleotides: TGTGCCAGCTTGTCCGGGACAGCGCCTAACTATGGCTACACCTTC. It encodes CASLSGTAPNYGYTF.

The chain uses TRBV28 and TRBJ2-5; 10 bases are shared with TRBD2. The CDR3 covers 17 residues. V gave up 2 bases and J gave up 4 bases; unmatched junction bases: 10. CDR1 MDHEN and CDR2 SYDVKM come from the germline V gene. CDR3 nucleotide sequence: TGTGCCAGCAGTTTAGTAGCGGGAGGCCAAGAGAGAGAGACCCAGTACTTC. Translation gives CASSLVAGGQERETQYF.

This clone was seen a few times. The genes are TRBV30 and TRBJ2-5, with 9 nucleotides matching TRBD2. The trim removed 1 base at V and 4 bases at J, leaving 1 base unmatched. The CDR3 length is 13 residues. Germline V gene lookup returns CDR1 GTSNPN and CDR2 SVGIG (reference sequence). The CDR3 DNA is TGTGCCTGGAGTGCTAGCGGGATAGAGACCCAGTACTTC. Translated, it gives CAWSASGIETQYF.